These 17 T cell receptor beta chains share one sample of origin, sequenced in a study of blood T cell repertoires in COVID-19. Using immunoSEQ multiplex PCR, the repertoire was profiled, and TCRdb retains in-frame clones only, with some absent. This sample yields a few hundred thousand clones, of which 89% are seen a single time; over 8.5% belongs to the top ten. Sequenced material: PBMCs or T cells enriched from blood (not recorded which). These TCRs come from a woman in her twenties or thirties who had recovered from COVID-19.

The rearrangement links TRBV11-1 to TRBJ1-1, with a possible D match to TRBD1 (6 bases). This CDR3 is 14 amino acids long. Germline V gene data show CDR1 as SGHAT and CDR2 as FQDESV (reference sequence). Trimming left V 5 bases short and J 1 base short, with 11 bases between. CDR3 in DNA: TGTGCCAGCAGCCCCATAGGGGGGAACACTGAAGCTTTCTTT. Translated, it gives CASSPIGGNTEAFF.

The CDR3 region is CASNRWLVREQYF. The DNA of the CDR3 is TGTGCCAGCAACCGATGGCTTGTTCGCGAGCAGTACTTC. V gene TRBV13 combines with J gene TRBJ2-7; no firm D call. Germline loops: CDR1 PRHDT, CDR2 FYEKMQ (reference sequence). V lost 7 bases and J 6 bases, leaving 16 bases between the germline ends. This CDR3 contains 13 residues.

The chain links TRBV7-9 to TRBJ1-4; D may be TRBD1 (5 bases). Germline CDR1 is SEHNR and CDR2 is FQNEAQ (reference sequence). V dropped 0 bases and J dropped 4 bases, with 12 bases sitting between them. The CDR3 is 16 residues long. This chain's CDR3 is CASSLASGLFNEKLFF. In DNA, the CDR3 is TGTGCCAGCAGCTTAGCTTCGGGACTGTTTAATGAAAAACTGTTTTTT.

This clone was counted a single time. The rearrangement uses TRBV28 and TRBJ2-7, with a tentative D call TRBD2 (6 bases). This CDR3 is 13 amino acids long. V shed 4 bases and J shed 5 bases, with 12 bases lying between them. CDR1 MDHEN and CDR2 SYDVKM come from the germline V gene. CDR3 region: CASSSGLPHEQYF. As DNA, the CDR3 is TGTGCCAGCAGTTCGGGACTCCCGCACGAGCAGTACTTC. The variable domain in full, with the rest retrieved from reference TRBV28 and TRBJ2-7, is DVKVTQSSRYLVKRTGEKVFLECVQDMDHENMFWYRQDPGLGLRLIYFSYDVKMKEKGDIPEGYSVSREKKERFSLILESASTNQTSMYLCASSSGLPHEQYFGPGTRLTVT.

The CDR3 sequence is CASSVGLWEAGANVLTF. In nucleotides, the CDR3 is TGTGCCAGCAGCGTAGGTCTCTGGGAGGCTGGGGCCAACGTCCTGACTTTC. This chain joins TRBV9 and TRBJ2-6; perhaps TRBD2 as D (6 bases). V was pared by 0 bases and J by 2 bases, with 12 bases between. The CDR3 length is 17 residues. Germline assignment: CDR1 SGDLS and CDR2 YYNGEE.

The chain recombines TRBV28 with TRBJ2-7; 9 positions agree with TRBD1. The CDR3 is 15 amino acids. V trimming: 2 bases; J trimming: 6 bases; junction bases outside the gene matches: 8. Looked up from germline, CDR1 is MDHEN and CDR2 is SYDVKM. The CDR3 here is CASSLRNRGHLEQYF. CDR3 coding DNA: TGTGCCAGCAGTTTAAGGAACAGGGGGCATCTCGAGCAGTACTTC.

This chain joins TRBV28 and TRBJ2-7; tentative D call: TRBD1 (5 bases). CDR3 length: 15 residues. V was cut by 4 bases and J by 2 bases, with 15 bases left in between. Germline lookup yields CDR1 MDHEN and CDR2 SYDVKM. CDR3 bases: TGTGCCAGCAGTTGGAGACAGAGCCTGCCCTACGAGCAGTACTTC. Translated, it gives CASSWRQSLPYEQYF.

The sample holds one count of this clone. J is TRBJ2-7 and V is TRBV11-2; D possibly corresponds to TRBD2 (5 bases). This CDR3 has 16 residues. The germline V gene has CDR1 SGHAT and CDR2 FQNNGV. Trimming cost V 5 bases and J 4 bases, with 21 bases left between them. Here the CDR3 reads CASSTDSPPRSYEQYF. CDR3 DNA: TGTGCCAGCAGCACGGACTCCCCGCCCAGGTCGTACGAGCAGTACTTC.

The CDR3 sequence: CASSYISGYNQPQHF. As DNA, the CDR3 is TGTGCCAGCAGTTACATTTCAGGGTACAATCAGCCCCAGCATTTT. V gene TRBV6-2 or TRBV6-3 combines with J gene TRBJ1-5; D is possibly TRBD1 (5 bases). From germline, CDR1 is MNHEY and CDR2 SVGEGT. Trimming removed 2 bases from V and 3 bases from J, with 11 bases in between. This CDR3 spans 15 amino acids.

The chain carries TRBV5-1 and TRBJ2-1; 8 nucleotides match TRBD1. There are 14 residues in the CDR3. Germline CDR1 SGHRS, CDR2 YFSETQ. J lost 6 bases, V lost 0 bases, and 2 bases had no gene match. The CDR3 region has the DNA TGCGCCAGCAGCTTGGGGCAGGGGGCCAATGAGCAGTTCTTC. It encodes CASSLGQGANEQFF.

This chain uses TRBV4-3 with TRBJ1-2; D unclear. From germline, CDR1 is LGHNA and CDR2 YSLEER. The V gene lost 1 base and the J gene lost 2 bases, with 5 bases spanning the gap. The CDR3 loop spans 13 amino acids. The CDR3 nucleotides read TGCGCCAGCAGCCAAGCAGTGAACTATGGCTACACCTTC. Translated: CASSQAVNYGYTF.

The chain joins TRBV29-1 to TRBJ2-7; TRBD2 aligns across 8 bases. V shed 4 bases, J shed 5 bases, and the junction held 13 bases outside the gene matches. Germline assignment: CDR1 SQVTM and CDR2 ANQGSEA. CDR3 length: 15 residues. The CDR3 DNA reads TGCAGCGTTGTTGGGAAGCGGGAGTTTCGGCACGAGCAGTACTTC. Its protein product is CSVVGKREFRHEQYF.

The J gene is TRBJ2-1, the V gene TRBV6-5; 9 bases align to TRBD1. J lost 3 bases, V lost 5 bases, and 2 bases had no gene match. The CDR3 has 14 residues. Looked up from germline, CDR1 is MNHEY and CDR2 is SVGAGI. The CDR3 region is CASSRDRDYNEQFF. The DNA of the CDR3 is TGTGCCAGCAGTCGGGACAGGGACTACAATGAGCAGTTCTTC.

The chain employs TRBV6-1 and TRBJ1-2; 7 nucleotides align to TRBD1. The CDR3 contains 14 residues. V was pared by 2 bases and J by 7 bases, with 7 bases of the junction left unmatched. Germline V gene data show CDR1 as MNHNS and CDR2 as SASEGT. The CDR3 reads CASSEPQGVGGYTF. The CDR3 nucleotides are TGTGCCAGCAGTGAACCTCAGGGGGTAGGTGGCTACACCTTC.

The chain couples TRBV11-2 to TRBJ1-2; D unclear. This CDR3 has 14 residues. Trimming left V 5 bases short and J 5 bases short, with 15 bases between. CDR1 and CDR2 from the germline V gene are SGHAT and FQNNGV. The CDR3 bases are TGTGCCAGCAGCACTGTGGCTACCGGGTATGGCTACACCTTC. Protein sequence: CASSTVATGYGYTF.

The V call is TRBV9, the J call TRBJ1-6; 9 bases fit TRBD1. Germline CDR1 and CDR2: SGDLS and YYNGEE. This CDR3 is 14 amino acids long. V was clipped by 5 bases and J by 7 bases; unmatched bases: 4. The CDR3 DNA reads TGTGCCAGCAGTACAGGGGGCGCGAATTCACCCCTCCACTTT. Its protein is CASSTGGANSPLHF.

The CDR3 protein is CASSPGGLGEAFF. CDR3 in DNA: TGTGCCAGCTCACCGGGGGGGCTGGGGGAAGCTTTCTTT. V gene TRBV18 combines with J gene TRBJ1-1; D may be TRBD1 (6 bases). V lost 3 bases and J lost 8, with 13 bases in between. Germline V gene sequence: CDR1 KGHSH, CDR2 LQKENI. This CDR3 comprises 13 residues.